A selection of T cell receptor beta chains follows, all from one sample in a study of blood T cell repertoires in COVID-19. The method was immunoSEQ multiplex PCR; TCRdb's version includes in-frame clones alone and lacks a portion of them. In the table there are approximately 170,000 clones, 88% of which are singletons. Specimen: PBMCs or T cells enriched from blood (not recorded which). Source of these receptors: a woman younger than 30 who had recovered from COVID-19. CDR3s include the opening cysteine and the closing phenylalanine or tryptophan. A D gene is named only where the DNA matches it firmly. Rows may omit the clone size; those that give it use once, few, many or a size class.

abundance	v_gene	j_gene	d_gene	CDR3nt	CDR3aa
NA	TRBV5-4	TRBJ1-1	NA	TGTGCCAGCAGCTTTTCGTATACTGAAGCTTTCTTT	CASSFSYTEAFF
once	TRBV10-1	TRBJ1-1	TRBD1	TGCGCCAGCAGACCGACAGGGGCGAACACTGAAGCTTTCTTT	CASRPTGANTEAFF
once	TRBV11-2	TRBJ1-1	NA	TGTGCCAGCAGCTTCTCAGAGAACACTGAAGCTTTCTTT	CASSFSENTEAFF
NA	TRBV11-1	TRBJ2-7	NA	TGTGCCAGCAGCTTTTTTTCAGGGCCTAACGAGCAGTACTTC	CASSFFSGPNEQYF
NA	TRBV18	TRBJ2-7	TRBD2	TGTGCCAGCTCACCGGGACTAGCGGGGGGTCTCGAGCAGTACTTC	CASSPGLAGGLEQYF
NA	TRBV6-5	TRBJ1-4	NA	TGTGCCAGCACCCGTCTAGGAGGAGAAAAACTGTTTTTT	CASTRLGGEKLFF
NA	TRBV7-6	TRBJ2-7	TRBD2	TGTGCCAGCAGCTTAGATGGACTAGCCCTGACCGAGCAGTACTTC	CASSLDGLALTEQYF
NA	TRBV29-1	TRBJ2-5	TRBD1	TGCAGCGTTCGCCCAGGGGGCTTGGAGACCCAGTACTTC	CSVRPGGLETQYF
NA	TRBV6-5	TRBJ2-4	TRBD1	TGTGCCAGCAATACAGGGGTAGGAAACATTCAGTACTTC	CASNTGVGNIQYF
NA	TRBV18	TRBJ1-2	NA	TGTGCCAGCTCACCACAAAATTGGGGCAGGAGCGGCTACACCTTC	CASSPQNWGRSGYTF
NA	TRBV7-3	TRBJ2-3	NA	TGTGCCAGCAGCTTAGGGCTTCAGGTGGATACGCAGTATTTT	CASSLGLQVDTQYF
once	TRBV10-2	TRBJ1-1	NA	TGCGCCGGGTCGAAAGGGGTGGGAACGAGCGCTGAAGCTTTCTTT	CAGSKGVGTSAEAFF
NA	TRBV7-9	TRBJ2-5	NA	TGTGCCAGCAGCTTAGTCCTAGAACAAGAGACCCAGTACTTC	CASSLVLEQETQYF
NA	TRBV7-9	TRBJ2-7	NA	TGTGCCAGCAGCTTCGAGCCCTACGAGCAGTACTTC	CASSFEPYEQYF
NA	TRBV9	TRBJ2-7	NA	TGTGCCAGCAGTCACGGGGGGACATCGGGCAACGAGCAGTACTTC	CASSHGGTSGNEQYF
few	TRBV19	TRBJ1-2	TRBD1	TGTGCCAGTAGTACCCAGACAGGGAACTATGGCTACACCTTC	CASSTQTGNYGYTF
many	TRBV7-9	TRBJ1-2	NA	TGTGCCAGCAGCTTAGCGATTACAGGGTACGGCTACACCTTC	CASSLAITGYGYTF
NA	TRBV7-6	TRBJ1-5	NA	TGTGCCAGCAGCTTGGAGATCTTGCCCCAGCATTTT	CASSLEILPQHF
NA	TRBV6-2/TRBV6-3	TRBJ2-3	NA	TGTGCCAGCAGTACCGGACTTCGGACAGGCACAGATACGCAGTATTTT	CASSTGLRTGTDTQYF
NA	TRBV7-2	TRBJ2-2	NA	TGTGCCAGCAGCTATTTCAGGGTTTCCACCGGGGAGCTGTTTTTT	CASSYFRVSTGELFF
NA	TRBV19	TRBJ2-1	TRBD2	TGTGCCAGCGCCCCACGGGGGGTCCCCATCTCCAATGAGCAGTTCTTC	CASAPRGVPISNEQFF
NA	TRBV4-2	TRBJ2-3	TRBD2	TGTGCCAGCAGCCCAAGACTAGCTGCGCCAGATACGCAGTATTTT	CASSPRLAAPDTQYF
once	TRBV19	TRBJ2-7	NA	TGTGCCAGTAGTCCGGAATGGCGGGTGAGCTCCTACGAGCAGTACTTC	CASSPEWRVSSYEQYF
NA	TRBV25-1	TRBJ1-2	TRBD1	TGTGCCAGCAGTGATCCACGACAGGGGGCTAACTATGGCTACACCTTC	CASSDPRQGANYGYTF
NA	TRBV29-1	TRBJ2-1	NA	TGCAGCGCCCCTACAGGGACTGAGCAGTTCTTC	CSAPTGTEQFF
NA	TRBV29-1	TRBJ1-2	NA	TGCAGCGTTGGCGCCGACTATGGCTACACCTTC	CSVGADYGYTF
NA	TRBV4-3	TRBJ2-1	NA	TGCGCCAGCAGCCAAGATAGTCCAGGGGTTTCGTCCTACAATGAGCAGTTCTTC	CASSQDSPGVSSYNEQFF
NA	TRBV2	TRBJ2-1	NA	TGTGCCAGCAGTGAAGACAGGGTGGCCGGAGATGAGCAGTTCTTC	CASSEDRVAGDEQFF
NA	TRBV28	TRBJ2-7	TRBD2	TGTGCCAGCAGTTTAAGCTCTGGTCTAGCGGGACGAAATCGGCAGTACTTC	CASSLSSGLAGRNRQYF
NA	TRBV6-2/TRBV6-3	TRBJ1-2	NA	TGTGCCAGCAGTTACGGCTCATTCTATGGCTACACCTTC	CASSYGSFYGYTF
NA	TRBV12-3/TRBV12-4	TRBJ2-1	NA	TGTGCCAGCAGTTTATCACAGAACAATGAGCAGTTCTTC	CASSLSQNNEQFF
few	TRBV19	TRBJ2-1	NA	TGTGCCAGCGCGTTGAGCCCGGAGGGTAATGAGCAGTTCTTC	CASALSPEGNEQFF
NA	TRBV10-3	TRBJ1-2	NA	TGTGCCATCACTGACCCAGGGCTCGGTAACTATGGCTACACCTTC	CAITDPGLGNYGYTF
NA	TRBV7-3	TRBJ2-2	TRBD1	TGTGCCAGCAGCTTAGTGGGACAGTACACCGGGGAGCTGTTTTTT	CASSLVGQYTGELFF
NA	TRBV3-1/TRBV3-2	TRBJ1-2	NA	TGTGCCAGCAGCCTACTGGGCAGGGAAGAGGTTGGCTACACCTTC	CASSLLGREEVGYTF